A single sample gave rise to the 19 T cell receptor beta chains below, sequenced in a study of blood T cell repertoires in COVID-19. Assay used: immunoSEQ multiplex PCR; TCRdb lists only in-frame clones, some missing. The table lists tens of thousands of clones, roughly 89% of them singletons. What was sequenced was peripheral blood. The receptor set was obtained from a woman older than 75 with active or convalescent COVID-19.

The rearrangement joins TRBV27 to TRBJ2-7; the D gene is possibly TRBD2 (5 bases). This CDR3 has 14 amino acids. Germline CDR1 reads MNHEY; CDR2 reads SMNVEV (reference sequence). V lost 6 bases, J lost 2 bases, and 14 bases lay in between. Written as DNA, the CDR3 is TGTGCCAGCAGCCCCCTTGGGGAGCCCTACGAGCAGTACTTC. Amino acid sequence: CASSPLGEPYEQYF.

This chain uses TRBV21-1 with TRBJ2-7; TRBD2, as called in the table, went unchecked against the DNA. TRBV21-1 is labeled a pseudogene. The CDR3 runs 17 residues. In DNA, the CDR3 is TGTGCCAGCAGCAAAGGTAGATTAGCCGAGGAACTCTACGAGCAGTACTTC. This sequence encodes CASSKGRLAEELYEQYF.

The genes are TRBV7-9 and TRBJ2-7; 7 nucleotides align to TRBD1. V lost 1 base and J lost 4; bases outside the gene matches: 4. The CDR3 loop spans 14 amino acids. The germline gives CDR1 SEHNR, CDR2 FQNEAQ (reference sequence). Here the CDR3 reads CASSLDGRGYEQYF. CDR3 sequence (DNA): TGTGCCAGCAGCTTAGATGGCAGGGGGTACGAGCAGTACTTC.

The V and J genes are TRBV10-3 and TRBJ1-6, with 9 bases aligning to TRBD1. The CDR3 has 15 residues. The V gene end was trimmed by 3 bases and the J gene end by 7 bases; junction bases not matched to a gene: 4. Germline CDR1 ENHRY, CDR2 SYGVKD. CDR3 protein: CAISDLTGGNSPLHF. CDR3 bases: TGTGCCATCAGTGACCTGACAGGGGGGAATTCACCCCTCCACTTT.

The J gene is TRBJ2-7, the V gene TRBV7-2; 9 bases align to TRBD2. The CDR3 is 13 amino acids. V was pared by 2 bases and J by 7 bases, with 3 bases of the junction left unmatched. The germline V gene encodes CDR1 SGHTA and CDR2 FQGNSA. CDR3 sequence reads: CASSLTLAGEQYF. CDR3 DNA sequence: TGTGCCAGCAGCTTAACTCTAGCGGGAGAGCAGTACTTC.

The V call is TRBV28, the J call TRBJ2-5, with a weak D call TRBD1 (6 bases). Germline CDR1 and CDR2: MDHEN and SYDVKM. This CDR3 is 15 amino acids long. Trimming took 5 bases from V and 3 from J, leaving 16 bases between them. CDR3: CASSAAGDAKETQYF. The CDR3 coding sequence is TGTGCCAGCAGTGCTGCAGGGGACGCGAAAGAGACCCAGTACTTC.

This clone appeared a single time. One end of the junction is discordant with germline, which a read error may explain. The chain has TRBV7-7 and TRBJ2-1, with 9 bases lining up with TRBD1. This CDR3 has 15 amino acids. CDR1 and CDR2 (germline): SSHAT, FNYEAQ (reference sequence). This CDR3 is CASSLGTGQLNEQFF. The CDR3 DNA reads TGTGCTAGCAGCTTAGGGACAGGGCAACTCAATGAGCAGTTCTTC. Together with reference TRBV7-7 and TRBJ2-1, the CDR3 gives the full variable domain: GAGVSQSPRYKVTKRGQDVTLRCDPISSHATLYWYQQALGQGPEFLTYFNYEAQPDKSGLPSDRFSAERPEGSISTLTIQRTEQRDSAMYRCASSLGTGQLNEQFFGPGTRLTVL.

This chain connects TRBV5-4 to TRBJ2-7; D perhaps matches TRBD2 (6 bases). Trimming took off 4 bases at V and 3 bases at J, with 14 bases between the two ends. The CDR3 runs 14 residues. Germline loops: CDR1 SGHNT, CDR2 YYREEE (reference sequence). In DNA form, the CDR3 reads TGTGCCAGCAGCGCGGGACCAGGAGACTACGAGCAGTACTTC. It is translated as CASSAGPGDYEQYF.

The CDR3 DNA sequence: TGTGCCAGCAGTCCGGGACAGGCTATCTCTGGAAACACCATATATTTT. Residues: CASSPGQAISGNTIYF. This chain connects TRBV28 to TRBJ1-3; TRBD1 agrees at 8 bases. This CDR3 region has 16 residues. Germline V CDR1 and CDR2: MDHEN, SYDVKM. J lost 0 bases, V lost 5 bases, and 6 bases had no gene match.

V is TRBV6-2 or TRBV6-3 and J is TRBJ2-3, with TRBD2 matching 7 bases. V shed 2 bases, J shed 4 bases, and the junction held 6 bases outside the gene matches. The germline V gene encodes CDR1 MNHEY and CDR2 SVGEGT. The CDR3 extends over 15 amino acids. The CDR3 here is CASSYEREGPDTQYF. CDR3 bases: TGTGCCAGCAGTTACGAGAGGGAGGGCCCAGATACGCAGTATTTT.

The genes are TRBV7-2 and TRBJ1-5, with 7 bases lining up with TRBD1. The germline V gene has CDR1 SGHTA and CDR2 FQGNSA. Germline trimming cut 2 bases from V and 4 bases from J; bases unmatched to any gene: 5. The CDR3 has 15 residues. The DNA of the CDR3 is TGTGCCAGCAGCTTACGTAGGGGGCTTAATCAGCCCCAGCATTTT. The encoded protein is CASSLRRGLNQPQHF. Full variable domain (missing parts from reference TRBV7-2 and TRBJ1-5): GAGVSQSPSNKVTEKGKDVELRCDPISGHTALYWYRQSLGQGLEFLIYFQGNSAPDKSGLPSDRFSAERTGGSVSTLTIQRTQQEDSAVYLCASSLRRGLNQPQHFGDGTRLSIL.

The chain has TRBV3-1 (or the pseudogene TRBV3-2) and TRBJ1-2; 9 positions agree with TRBD1. There are 14 residues in the CDR3. The germline V gene has CDR1 LGHDT and CDR2 YNNKEL (reference sequence). V shed 3 bases and J 7 bases; nucleotides not matched to a gene: 6. The CDR3 region is CASSHVGTGSGYTF. The CDR3 DNA follows: TGTGCCAGCAGCCACGTCGGGACAGGGTCTGGCTACACCTTC.

In this sample, this clone turned up a few times. The chain has TRBV28 and TRBJ2-5, with TRBD2 matching over 8 bases. After removal of 2 bases from V and 4 bases from J, the junction contained 9 bases not matched to a gene. CDR3 length: 16 amino acids. Germline CDR1 MDHEN, CDR2 SYDVKM. Here the CDR3 DNA reads TGTGCCAGCAGTTTAGGTAGCGGGAATTTTCGAGAGACCCAGTACTTC. Translating gives CASSLGSGNFRETQYF.

The chain carries TRBV20-1 and TRBJ1-1; D is ambiguous. The V end lost 3 bases, the J end lost 5 bases, and 16 bases lay between the germline ends. CDR1 DFQATT and CDR2 SNEGSKA come from the germline V gene (reference sequence). The CDR3 spans 14 residues. This CDR3 is CSASRGPPGTEAFF. The CDR3 coding sequence is TGCAGTGCTAGTCGGGGTCCCCCGGGAACTGAAGCTTTCTTT.

This chain links TRBV29-1 with TRBJ1-2; the match to TRBD1 covers 8 bases. The CDR3 runs 14 residues. Germline V gene lookup returns CDR1 SQVTM and CDR2 ANQGSEA. Trimming cost V 3 bases and J 8 bases; bases outside gene matches: 11. The CDR3 coding sequence is TGCAGCGTTGAGGTTGAACAGGGGGAAGTGGGCTACACCTTC. As protein: CSVEVEQGEVGYTF. The full variable domain, in which reference TRBV29-1 and TRBJ1-2 provide the parts outside the CDR3, is SAVISQKPSRDICQRGTSLTIQCQVDSQVTMMFWYRQQPGQSLTLIATANQGSEATYESGFVIDKFPISRPNLTFSTLTVSNMSPEDSSIYLCSVEVEQGEVGYTFGSGTRLTVV.

The chain recombines TRBV10-2 with TRBJ2-2, with 7 bases lining up with TRBD1. After removal of 4 bases from V and 4 bases from J, the junction contained 3 bases not matched to a gene. The germline V gene encodes CDR1 WSHSY and CDR2 SAAADI. The length of the CDR3 is 14 residues. The CDR3 loop is CASSVTGATGELFF. The CDR3 DNA reads as TGCGCCAGCAGTGTAACAGGGGCCACCGGGGAGCTGTTTTTT.

V usage is TRBV2 and J usage is TRBJ1-5; 7 bases are shared with TRBD1. There are 14 residues in the CDR3. Trimming cost V 7 bases and J 3 bases; bases outside gene matches: 6. Per germline, CDR1 SNHLY and CDR2 FYNNEI. DNA of the CDR3: TGTGCCAGCACAATCGGGACAGTCAATCAGCCCCAGCATTTT. The encoded protein is CASTIGTVNQPQHF.

The V call is TRBV7-2, the J call TRBJ1-1, with D possibly being TRBD1 (5 bases). V shed 2 bases and J shed 6 bases, with 10 bases lying between them. The CDR3 totals 13 residues. Germline values: CDR1 SGHTA, CDR2 FQGNSA. CDR3 DNA sequence: TGTGCCAGCAGCTTATCCAGGGCGGCTGAAGCTTTCTTT. Its protein is CASSLSRAAEAFF. Based on the CDR3 plus reference TRBV7-2 and TRBJ1-1, the full variable domain is GAGVSQSPSNKVTEKGKDVELRCDPISGHTALYWYRQSLGQGLEFLIYFQGNSAPDKSGLPSDRFSAERTGGSVSTLTIQRTQQEDSAVYLCASSLSRAAEAFFGQGTRLTVV.

The genes are TRBV6-2 or TRBV6-3 and TRBJ2-1, with 8 bases lining up with TRBD2. The CDR3 has 16 amino acids. With 2 bases clipped from V and 0 bases from J, the junction kept 3 bases outside the gene matches. Germline V gene lookup returns CDR1 MNHEY and CDR2 SVGEGT. DNA of the CDR3: TGTGCCAGCAGTTACGCACTAGCGGCCTCCTACAATGAGCAGTTCTTC. Residues: CASSYALAASYNEQFF.